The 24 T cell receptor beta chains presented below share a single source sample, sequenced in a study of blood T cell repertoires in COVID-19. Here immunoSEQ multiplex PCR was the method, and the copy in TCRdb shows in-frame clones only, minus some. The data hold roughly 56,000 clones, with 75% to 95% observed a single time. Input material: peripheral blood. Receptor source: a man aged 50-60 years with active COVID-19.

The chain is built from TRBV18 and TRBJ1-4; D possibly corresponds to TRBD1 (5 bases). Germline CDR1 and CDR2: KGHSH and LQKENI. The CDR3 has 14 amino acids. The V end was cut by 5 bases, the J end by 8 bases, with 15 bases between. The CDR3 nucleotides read TGTGCCAGCTCATCGCAGGGTTATGGAGAAAAACTGTTTTTT. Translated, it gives CASSSQGYGEKLFF.

This CDR3 is CASSPGLAELYEQYF. CDR3 coding DNA: TGTGCCAGCTCACCCGGACTAGCGGAGCTCTACGAGCAGTACTTC. This rearrangement joins TRBV18 to TRBJ2-7; 10 bases map to TRBD2. The CDR3 is 15 amino acids. V was pared by 3 bases and J by 3 bases, with 5 bases of the junction left unmatched. Germline values: CDR1 KGHSH, CDR2 LQKENI.

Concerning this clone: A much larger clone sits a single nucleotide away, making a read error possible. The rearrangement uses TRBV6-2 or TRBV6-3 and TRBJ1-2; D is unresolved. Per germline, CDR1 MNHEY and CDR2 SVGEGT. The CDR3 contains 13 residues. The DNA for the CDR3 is TGTGCCGGCAGTTCACGGGAGAACTATGGCTACACCTTC. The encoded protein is CAGSSRENYGYTF.

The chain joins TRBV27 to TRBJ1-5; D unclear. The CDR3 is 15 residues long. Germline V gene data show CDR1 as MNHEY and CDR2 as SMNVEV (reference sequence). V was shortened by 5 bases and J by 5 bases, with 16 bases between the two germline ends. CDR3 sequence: CASSPREKRYQPQHF. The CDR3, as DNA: TGTGCCAGCAGTCCAAGGGAGAAGCGTTATCAGCCCCAGCATTTT.

The CDR3 is CVRSLGSSGNTIYF. The CDR3 DNA reads TGTGTCAGAAGCTTAGGTAGCTCTGGAAACACCATATATTTT. The rearrangement joins TRBV7-5 to TRBJ1-3. TRBV7-5 is classified as a pseudogene. The CDR3 consists of 14 residues.

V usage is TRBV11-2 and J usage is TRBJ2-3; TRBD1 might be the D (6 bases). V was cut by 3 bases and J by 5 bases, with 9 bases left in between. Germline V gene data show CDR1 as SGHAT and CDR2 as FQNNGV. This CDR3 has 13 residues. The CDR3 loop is CASSLHREDTQYF. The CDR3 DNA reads TGTGCCAGCAGCTTGCACAGGGAAGATACGCAGTATTTT.

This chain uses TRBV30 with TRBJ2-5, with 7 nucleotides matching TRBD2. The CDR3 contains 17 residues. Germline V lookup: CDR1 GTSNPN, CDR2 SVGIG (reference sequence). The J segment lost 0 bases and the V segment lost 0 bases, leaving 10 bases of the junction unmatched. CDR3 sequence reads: CAWSVRASGVYQETQYF. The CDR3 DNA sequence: TGTGCCTGGAGTGTACGGGCTAGCGGCGTGTACCAAGAGACCCAGTACTTC. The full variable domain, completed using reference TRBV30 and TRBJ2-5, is SQTIHQWPATLVQPVGSPLSLECTVEGTSNPNLYWYRQAAGRGLQLLFYSVGIGQISSEVPQNLSASRPQDRQFILSSKKLLLSDSGFYLCAWSVRASGVYQETQYFGPGTRLLVL.

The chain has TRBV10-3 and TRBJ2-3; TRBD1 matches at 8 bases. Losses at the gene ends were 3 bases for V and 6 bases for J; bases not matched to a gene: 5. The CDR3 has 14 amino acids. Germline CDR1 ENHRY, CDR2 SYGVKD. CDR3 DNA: TGTGCCATCAGTGATTCGACAGGGGCCGATACGCAGTATTTT. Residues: CAISDSTGADTQYF.

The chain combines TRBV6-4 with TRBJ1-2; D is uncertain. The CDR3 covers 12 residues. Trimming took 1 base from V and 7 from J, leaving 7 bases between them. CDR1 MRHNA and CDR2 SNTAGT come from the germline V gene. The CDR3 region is CASSDWATGYTF. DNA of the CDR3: TGTGCCAGCAGTGACTGGGCGACTGGCTACACCTTC.

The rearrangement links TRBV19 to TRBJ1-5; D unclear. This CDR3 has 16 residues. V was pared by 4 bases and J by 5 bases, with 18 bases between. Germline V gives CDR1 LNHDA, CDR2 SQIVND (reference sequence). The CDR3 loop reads CASSSEFQTFDQPQHF. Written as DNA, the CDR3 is TGTGCCAGTAGTAGCGAATTTCAAACGTTCGATCAGCCCCAGCATTTT.

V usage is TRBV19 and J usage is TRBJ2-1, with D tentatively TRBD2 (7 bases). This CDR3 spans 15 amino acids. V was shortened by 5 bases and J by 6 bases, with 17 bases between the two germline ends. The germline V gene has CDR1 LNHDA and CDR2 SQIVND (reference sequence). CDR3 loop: CASSGARGAINEQFF. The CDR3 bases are TGTGCCAGTAGTGGGGCCCGGGGGGCCATCAATGAGCAGTTCTTC.

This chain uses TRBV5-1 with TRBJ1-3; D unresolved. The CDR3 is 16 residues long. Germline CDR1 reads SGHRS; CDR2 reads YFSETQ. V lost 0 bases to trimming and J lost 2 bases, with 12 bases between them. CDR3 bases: TGCGCCAGCAGCTTGGCCGACCGGACTACTGGAAACACCATATATTTT. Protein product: CASSLADRTTGNTIYF.

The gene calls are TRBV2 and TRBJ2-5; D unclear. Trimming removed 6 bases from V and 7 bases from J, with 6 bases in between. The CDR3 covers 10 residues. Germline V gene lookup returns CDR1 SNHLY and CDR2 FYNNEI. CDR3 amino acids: CASRARTQYF. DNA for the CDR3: TGTGCCAGCAGAGCCCGGACCCAGTACTTC.

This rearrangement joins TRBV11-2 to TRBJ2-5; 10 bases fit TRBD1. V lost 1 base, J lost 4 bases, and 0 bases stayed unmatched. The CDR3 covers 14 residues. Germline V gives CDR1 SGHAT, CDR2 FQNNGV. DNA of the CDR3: TGTGCCAGCAGCTTAGGGGACAGGGGAGAGACCCAGTACTTC. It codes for CASSLGDRGETQYF.

CDR3 coding DNA: TGTGCCAGCAGCCCTCAGGGGTCCAATCAGCCCCAGCATTTT. Its translation is CASSPQGSNQPQHF. The chain combines TRBV9 with TRBJ1-5, with D tentatively TRBD1 (6 bases). Germline CDR1 SGDLS, CDR2 YYNGEE. The CDR3 loop spans 14 amino acids. V was clipped by 4 bases and J by 3 bases, with 11 bases between them.

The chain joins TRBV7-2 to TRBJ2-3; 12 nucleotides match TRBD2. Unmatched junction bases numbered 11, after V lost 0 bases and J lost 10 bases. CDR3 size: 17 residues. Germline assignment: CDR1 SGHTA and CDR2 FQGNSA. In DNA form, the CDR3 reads TGTGCCAGCAGCTTAGCACTAGCGGGGGGCCCCCGGGTGGCGCAGTATTTT. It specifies CASSLALAGGPRVAQYF.

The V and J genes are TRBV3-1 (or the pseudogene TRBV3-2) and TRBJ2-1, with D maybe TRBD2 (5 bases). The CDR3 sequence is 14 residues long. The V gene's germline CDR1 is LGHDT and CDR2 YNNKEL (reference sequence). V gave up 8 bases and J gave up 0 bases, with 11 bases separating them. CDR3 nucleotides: TGTGCCAGCGGTCTAGCTTACTCCTACAATGAGCAGTTCTTC. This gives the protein CASGLAYSYNEQFF.

In DNA, the CDR3 is TGTGCCAGCACCTTGGACTCATGGGTAGGAGAGACCCAGTACTTC. Translation gives CASTLDSWVGETQYF. The chain has TRBV6-5 and TRBJ2-5; maybe TRBD2 (5 bases). CDR1 is MNHEY, CDR2 SVGAGI, per germline. V gave up 7 bases and J gave up 4 bases, with 19 bases separating them. CDR3 size: 15 residues.

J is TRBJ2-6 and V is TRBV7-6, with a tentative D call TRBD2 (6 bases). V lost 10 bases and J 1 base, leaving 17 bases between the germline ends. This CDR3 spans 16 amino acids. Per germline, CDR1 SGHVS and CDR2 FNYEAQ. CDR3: CATGGLKGSGANVLTF. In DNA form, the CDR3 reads TGTGCCACAGGCGGACTAAAGGGGTCTGGGGCCAACGTCCTGACTTTC. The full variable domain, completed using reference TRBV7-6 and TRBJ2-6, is GAGVSQSPRYKVTKRGQDVALRCDPISGHVSLYWYRQALGQGPEFLTYFNYEAQQDKSGLPNDRFSAERPEGSISTLTIQRTEQRDSAMYRCATGGLKGSGANVLTFGAGSRLTVL.

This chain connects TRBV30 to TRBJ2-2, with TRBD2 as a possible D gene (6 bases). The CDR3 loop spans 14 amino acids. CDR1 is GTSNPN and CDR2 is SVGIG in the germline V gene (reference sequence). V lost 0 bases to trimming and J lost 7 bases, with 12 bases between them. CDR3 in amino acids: CAWSVPREVGELFF. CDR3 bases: TGTGCCTGGAGTGTCCCCAGGGAGGTCGGGGAGCTGTTTTTT.

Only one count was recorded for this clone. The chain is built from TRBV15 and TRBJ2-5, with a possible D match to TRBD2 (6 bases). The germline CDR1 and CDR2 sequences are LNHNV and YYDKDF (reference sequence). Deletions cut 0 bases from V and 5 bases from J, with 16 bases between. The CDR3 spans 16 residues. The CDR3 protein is CATSRDEAREVETQYF. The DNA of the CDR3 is TGTGCCACCAGCAGAGATGAAGCCAGGGAGGTCGAGACCCAGTACTTC.

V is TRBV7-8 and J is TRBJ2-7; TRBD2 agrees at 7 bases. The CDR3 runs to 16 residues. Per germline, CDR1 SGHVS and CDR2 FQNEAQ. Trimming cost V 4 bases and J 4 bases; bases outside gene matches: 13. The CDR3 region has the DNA TGTGCCAGCAGCTCCAAAGGCGGGACTAAGATTTACGAGCAGTACTTC. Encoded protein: CASSSKGGTKIYEQYF.

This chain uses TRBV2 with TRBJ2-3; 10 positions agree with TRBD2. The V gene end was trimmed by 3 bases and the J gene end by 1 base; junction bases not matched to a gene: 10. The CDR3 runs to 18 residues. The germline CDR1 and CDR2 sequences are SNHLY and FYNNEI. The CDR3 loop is CASSERLAGATGTDTQYF. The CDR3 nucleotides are TGTGCCAGCAGTGAGCGGCTAGCGGGAGCCACTGGCACAGATACGCAGTATTTT.

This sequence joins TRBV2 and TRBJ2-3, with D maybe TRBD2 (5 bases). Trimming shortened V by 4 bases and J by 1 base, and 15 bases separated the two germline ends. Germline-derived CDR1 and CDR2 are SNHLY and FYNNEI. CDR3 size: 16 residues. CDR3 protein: CASSALRGRGTDTQYF. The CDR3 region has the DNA TGTGCCAGCAGTGCCTTACGAGGGCGGGGCACAGATACGCAGTATTTT.